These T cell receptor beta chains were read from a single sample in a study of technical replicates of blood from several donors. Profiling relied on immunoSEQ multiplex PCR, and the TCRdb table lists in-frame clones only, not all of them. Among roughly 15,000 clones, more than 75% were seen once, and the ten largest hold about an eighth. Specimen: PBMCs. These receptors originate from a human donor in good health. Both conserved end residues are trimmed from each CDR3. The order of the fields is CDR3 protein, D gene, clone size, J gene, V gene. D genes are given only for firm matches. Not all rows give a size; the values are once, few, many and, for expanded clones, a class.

cdr3_aa: AISGQGLGETQY
d_call: TRBD2
clone_size: -
j_call: TRBJ2-5
v_call: TRBV10-3

cdr3_aa: AISESRTPYEQY
d_call: -
clone_size: -
j_call: TRBJ2-7
v_call: TRBV10-3

cdr3_aa: ASSQTGNTGELF
d_call: -
clone_size: -
j_call: TRBJ2-2
v_call: TRBV2

cdr3_aa: ASSLGQGAQSRGNIQY
d_call: TRBD1
clone_size: -
j_call: TRBJ2-4
v_call: TRBV18

cdr3_aa: ASSDRDTQETQY
d_call: -
clone_size: -
j_call: TRBJ2-5
v_call: TRBV10-1

cdr3_aa: ASSSRASGLPSYNEQF
d_call: TRBD2
clone_size: -
j_call: TRBJ2-1
v_call: TRBV7-9

cdr3_aa: ASSLGAGPQVEQY
d_call: -
clone_size: -
j_call: TRBJ2-7
v_call: TRBV7-8

cdr3_aa: AISDVDRGGSEAF
d_call: TRBD1
clone_size: -
j_call: TRBJ1-1
v_call: TRBV10-3

cdr3_aa: ASSLVRESSYNEQF
d_call: TRBD2
clone_size: -
j_call: TRBJ2-1
v_call: TRBV7-9

cdr3_aa: ASSYSDRYEQY
d_call: -
clone_size: -
j_call: TRBJ2-7
v_call: TRBV6-5

cdr3_aa: ASSRSGGNEQF
d_call: TRBD2
clone_size: -
j_call: TRBJ2-1
v_call: TRBV10-1

cdr3_aa: ASSTRPSGYT
d_call: -
clone_size: -
j_call: TRBJ1-2
v_call: TRBV28

cdr3_aa: AWSGKDRGDHEQY
d_call: TRBD1
clone_size: -
j_call: TRBJ2-7
v_call: TRBV30

cdr3_aa: ASSLAGTSGDTQY
d_call: TRBD2
clone_size: -
j_call: TRBJ2-3
v_call: TRBV5-1

cdr3_aa: ANRGLPGDTQY
d_call: -
clone_size: -
j_call: TRBJ2-3
v_call: TRBV10-1

cdr3_aa: ASTPSGSYEQY
d_call: -
clone_size: -
j_call: TRBJ2-7
v_call: TRBV7-9

cdr3_aa: AWRVGRGPHSGANVLT
d_call: -
clone_size: -
j_call: TRBJ2-6
v_call: TRBV30

cdr3_aa: ASSLRRTGYENIQY
d_call: TRBD1
clone_size: -
j_call: TRBJ2-4
v_call: TRBV7-2

cdr3_aa: ASSLGQGGNYGYT
d_call: TRBD1
clone_size: -
j_call: TRBJ1-2
v_call: TRBV4-2

cdr3_aa: ASSTRGAIQPQH
d_call: -
clone_size: -
j_call: TRBJ1-5
v_call: TRBV7-9

cdr3_aa: ASSRRQGDEQY
d_call: TRBD1
clone_size: -
j_call: TRBJ2-7
v_call: TRBV9

cdr3_aa: ASSFPSSYEQY
d_call: -
clone_size: once
j_call: TRBJ2-7
v_call: TRBV7-9

cdr3_aa: ASGGRNNEQF
d_call: -
clone_size: -
j_call: TRBJ2-1
v_call: TRBV7-9

cdr3_aa: ASSSGQGQKGTEAF
d_call: TRBD1
clone_size: -
j_call: TRBJ1-1
v_call: TRBV5-1

cdr3_aa: AIRQMGGNYGYT
d_call: -
clone_size: -
j_call: TRBJ1-2
v_call: TRBV28

cdr3_aa: ASSLAGASEKLF
d_call: -
clone_size: few
j_call: TRBJ1-4
v_call: TRBV27

cdr3_aa: ASSDRGGQETQY
d_call: TRBD2
clone_size: -
j_call: TRBJ2-5
v_call: TRBV2

cdr3_aa: ASSLVGGSVLDEQF
d_call: TRBD2
clone_size: -
j_call: TRBJ2-1
v_call: TRBV5-1

cdr3_aa: ASSPTGDSNQPQH
d_call: TRBD1
clone_size: few
j_call: TRBJ1-5
v_call: TRBV5-1

cdr3_aa: ASSQLGTSEETQY
d_call: TRBD2
clone_size: -
j_call: TRBJ2-5
v_call: TRBV5-4

cdr3_aa: ASSLVAGGVDTQY
d_call: TRBD2
clone_size: -
j_call: TRBJ2-3
v_call: TRBV11-2

cdr3_aa: AWSVLVNPSGRMGGTYNEQF
d_call: TRBD2
clone_size: -
j_call: TRBJ2-1
v_call: TRBV30

cdr3_aa: ASSTSGGSYEQY
d_call: TRBD2
clone_size: -
j_call: TRBJ2-7
v_call: TRBV19

cdr3_aa: ASRPLGLENTEAF
d_call: -
clone_size: -
j_call: TRBJ1-1
v_call: TRBV27

cdr3_aa: ASSLSDNEQF
d_call: -
clone_size: -
j_call: TRBJ2-1
v_call: TRBV27

cdr3_aa: ASGPGQGANYGYT
d_call: TRBD1
clone_size: -
j_call: TRBJ1-2
v_call: TRBV5-1

cdr3_aa: AWSVGTGGTEAF
d_call: TRBD1
clone_size: few
j_call: TRBJ1-1
v_call: TRBV30

cdr3_aa: ASSHFSGRDTDTQY
d_call: TRBD2
clone_size: -
j_call: TRBJ2-3
v_call: TRBV4-2

cdr3_aa: ASSTPGTGGHTEAF
d_call: TRBD1
clone_size: -
j_call: TRBJ1-1
v_call: TRBV5-6

cdr3_aa: ASSYDRNQPQH
d_call: -
clone_size: -
j_call: TRBJ1-5
v_call: TRBV6-5

cdr3_aa: AIRPGLAIPEQF
d_call: TRBD2
clone_size: -
j_call: TRBJ2-1
v_call: TRBV10-3